Shown below are 13 T cell receptor beta chains from a single sample sequenced in a study of control samples from healthy donors and cancer patients. This table comes from immunoSEQ multiplex PCR, and its TCRdb copy is limited to in-frame clones, with some not included. The repertoire holds 150,000 to 200,000 clones, roughly 88% seen once, with 1.7% in the top ten. Sequenced sample: blood. These receptor sequences come from a man younger than 35 in good health.

The chain uses TRBV5-1 and TRBJ2-7, with D perhaps TRBD1 (6 bases). Germline V gene sequence: CDR1 SGHRS, CDR2 YFSETQ. The ends were cut back, 7 bases at V and 4 bases at J, with 18 bases in the middle. The CDR3 runs 14 residues. The CDR3 here is CASQVGQTSYEQYF. The CDR3 region has the DNA TGCGCCAGCCAGGTCGGACAGACCTCATACGAGCAGTACTTC.

The chain has TRBV11-3 and TRBJ1-2, with D possibly being TRBD1 (6 bases). Per germline, CDR1 SGHNT and CDR2 YENEEA. CDR3 length: 15 amino acids. With 4 bases removed from V and 7 bases from J, the gap between germline ends came to 19 bases. DNA for the CDR3: TGTGCCAGCAGCTCCTGTACAGGGTATTTTAGTGGCTACACCTTC. This sequence encodes CASSSCTGYFSGYTF.

The V and J genes are TRBV27 and TRBJ2-1, with TRBD1 matching over 7 bases. Germline values: CDR1 MNHEY, CDR2 SMNVEV (reference sequence). With 2 bases clipped from V and 4 bases from J, the junction kept 5 bases outside the gene matches. The CDR3 is 15 amino acids. The CDR3 DNA reads as TGTGCCAGCAGTTTAGACAGGGAGCGGTACAATGAGCAGTTCTTC. This sequence encodes CASSLDRERYNEQFF.

V gene TRBV28 combines with J gene TRBJ2-3; TRBD2 agrees at 12 bases. The CDR3 spans 16 residues. Germline assignment: CDR1 MDHEN and CDR2 SYDVKM. V gave up 5 bases and J gave up 1 base; unmatched junction bases: 4. CDR3: CASSPPSGGGTDTQYF. The CDR3 DNA sequence: TGTGCCAGCAGTCCTCCTAGCGGGGGGGGCACAGATACGCAGTATTTT.

The chain carries TRBV27 and TRBJ2-5, with D uncertain. The CDR3 covers 13 residues. Trimming shortened V by 3 bases and J by 5 bases, and 10 bases separated the two germline ends. Germline V CDR1 and CDR2: MNHEY, SMNVEV (reference sequence). The CDR3 sequence is CASSLGYRETQYF. The CDR3 DNA follows: TGTGCCAGCAGTTTGGGTTACCGGGAGACCCAGTACTTC.

The V and J genes are TRBV18 and TRBJ2-5, with D unclear. CDR1 KGHSH and CDR2 LQKENI come from the germline V gene. V was clipped by 3 bases and J by 3 bases, with 14 bases between them. The CDR3 totals 15 residues. The DNA for the CDR3 is TGTGCCAGCTCACCTAAACACCTATCGAAAGAGACCCAGTACTTC. Amino acids: CASSPKHLSKETQYF. Drawing the rest from reference TRBV18 and TRBJ2-5, the complete variable domain is NAGVMQNPRHLVRRRGQEARLRCSPMKGHSHVYWYRQLPEEGLKFMVYLQKENIIDESGMPKERFSAEFPKEGPSILRIQQVVRGDSAAYFCASSPKHLSKETQYFGPGTRLLVL.

The rearrangement joins TRBV7-2 to TRBJ2-1; no clear D. Trimming removed 5 bases from V and 4 bases from J, with 12 bases in between. CDR3 length equals 14 residues. Germline CDR1 reads SGHTA; CDR2 reads FQGNSA. The CDR3 sequence is CASSRPNPYNEQFF. The CDR3 DNA follows: TGTGCCAGCAGCCGCCCGAACCCTTACAATGAGCAGTTCTTC.

The rearrangement uses TRBV28 and TRBJ1-4, with 7 bases matching TRBD1. Germline V gene data show CDR1 as MDHEN and CDR2 as SYDVKM. The CDR3 is 16 residues long. V was pared by 4 bases and J by 5 bases, with 10 bases of the junction left unmatched. This CDR3 reads CASSSHTGAANEKLFF. In DNA, the CDR3 is TGTGCCAGCAGTTCCCATACAGGGGCTGCGAATGAAAAACTGTTTTTT. Filled out from reference TRBV28 and TRBJ1-4, the complete variable domain reads DVKVTQSSRYLVKRTGEKVFLECVQDMDHENMFWYRQDPGLGLRLIYFSYDVKMKEKGDIPEGYSVSREKKERFSLILESASTNQTSMYLCASSSHTGAANEKLFFGSGTQLSVL.

The J gene is TRBJ2-1, the V gene TRBV18; 8 nucleotides line up with TRBD2. The CDR3 is made up of 16 amino acids. CDR1 is KGHSH and CDR2 is LQKENI in the germline V gene. V was clipped by 4 bases and J by 6 bases; unmatched bases: 11. CDR3 DNA: TGTGCCAGCTCACAACCCGGGACTAGATATCCCAATGAGCAGTTCTTC. Its protein is CASSQPGTRYPNEQFF.

The gene calls are TRBV4-1 and TRBJ2-2; TRBD2 agrees at 8 bases. V lost 0 bases and J lost 3; bases outside the gene matches: 9. The CDR3 consists of 18 residues. Germline CDR1 reads MGHRA; CDR2 reads YSYEKL. The CDR3 sequence: CASSQEGPSGLDTGELFF. For the CDR3, the DNA is TGCGCCAGCAGCCAAGAGGGCCCTAGCGGGTTGGACACCGGGGAGCTGTTTTTT.

This clone was seen more than once but under ten times. The chain couples TRBV28 to TRBJ2-5, with D tentatively TRBD1 (6 bases). Trimming removed 7 bases from V and 5 bases from J, with 14 bases in between. Germline V gene data show CDR1 as MDHEN and CDR2 as SYDVKM. This CDR3 has 13 amino acids. The CDR3 DNA reads as TGTGCCAGCACCGTCGAGGGGGTGGAGACCCAGTACTTC. Amino acids: CASTVEGVETQYF.

This clone has just one count. The chain is built from TRBV19 and TRBJ2-1; 10 bases agree with TRBD1. Germline V gene lookup returns CDR1 LNHDA and CDR2 SQIVND (reference sequence). The CDR3 loop spans 17 amino acids. V dropped 4 bases and J dropped 8; count of bases not matched to a gene: 14. CDR3 in DNA: TGTGCCAGTAGTACCTACGCGGGGACAGGGGTAGGCGATGAGCAGTTCTTC. Translating it yields CASSTYAGTGVGDEQFF.

The table lists this clone with a count of one. The chain combines TRBV21-1 with TRBJ2-6. TRBV21-1 is a documented pseudogene. The CDR3 extends over 20 amino acids. The CDR3: CASSKETVEGRGSGANVLTF. The CDR3 region has the DNA TGTGCCAGCAGCAAAGAGACTGTCGAGGGACGGGGCTCTGGGGCCAACGTCCTGACTTTC.